This T cell receptor (beta chain) was retrieved from a study of T cells in Graves' hyperthyroidism and ophthalmopathy. The CDR3 is 16 residues long. Trimming removed 2 bases at V and 2 bases at J, with 13 bases between. Germline CDR1 KGHDR, CDR2 SFDVKD. Authors of the study amplified TCR beta CDR3 regions from RNA transcripts. The HTBI primer set drove a first-round RT-PCR of the TCR CDR3. A single record per CDR3 protein comes from TCRdb applying MiXCR to the multiplex PCR reads. This sample has 280,000 or so distinct CDR3 sequences, with about 16% found just once. In this sample, this clonotype turned up many times.

The chain couples TRBV24-1 to TRBJ2-3; D is perhaps TRBD2 (6 bases). Sequenced: blood. The TCR originated in a woman between 45 and 65 years old with Graves' hyperthyroidism that later progressed to Graves' ophthalmopathy. The CDR3 region is CATSDSGRGNTDTQYF. The CDR3 DNA reads as TGTGCCACCAGTGATTCCGGACGGGGGAACACAGATACGCAGTATTTT.